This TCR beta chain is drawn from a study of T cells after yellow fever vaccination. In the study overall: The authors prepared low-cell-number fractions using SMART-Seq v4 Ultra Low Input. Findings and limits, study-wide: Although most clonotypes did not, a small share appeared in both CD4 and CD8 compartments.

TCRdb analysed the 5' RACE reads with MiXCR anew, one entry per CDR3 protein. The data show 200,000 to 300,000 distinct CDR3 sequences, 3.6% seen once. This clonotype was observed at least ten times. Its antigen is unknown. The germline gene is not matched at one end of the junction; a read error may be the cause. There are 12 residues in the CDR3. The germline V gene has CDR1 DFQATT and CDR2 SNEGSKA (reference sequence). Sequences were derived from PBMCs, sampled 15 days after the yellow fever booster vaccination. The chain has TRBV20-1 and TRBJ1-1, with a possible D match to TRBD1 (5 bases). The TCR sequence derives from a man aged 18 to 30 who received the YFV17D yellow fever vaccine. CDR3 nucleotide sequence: TGTGGGGTCCGGGACCTGAACACTGAAGCTTTCTTT. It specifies CGVRDLNTEAFF.